These 16 T cell receptor beta chains were all obtained from the same sample, sequenced in a study of blood T cell repertoires in COVID-19 (dated by TCRdb to about 2020). Library method: the immunoSEQ multiplex PCR assay. In TCRdb, the immuneACCESS table is reduced to in-frame sequences with V and J assigned. These tables do not hold every clone; where another copy was compared, an unresolved V gene accounts for under half, and the others remain unexplained. The sample contains fewer than 300,000 clones, more than 70% of them found a single time. Less than 4% of the sample is taken by the ten largest. Sequencing was done on a sample of peripheral blood. Source of these receptors: a woman between 18 and 29 years old with acute or convalescent COVID-19.

This chain uses TRBV5-6 with TRBJ1-1, with TRBD1 as a possible D gene (6 bases). This CDR3 spans 15 amino acids. The germline V gene encodes CDR1 SGHDT and CDR2 YYEEEE. V was clipped by 0 bases and J by 3 bases, with 12 bases between them. The CDR3 sequence is CASSLADRMYTEAFF. The DNA of the CDR3 is TGTGCCAGCAGCTTGGCGGACAGAATGTACACTGAAGCTTTCTTT.

The V gene is TRBV18, the J gene TRBJ2-7; 7 bases fit TRBD1. In germline, CDR1 is KGHSH, CDR2 LQKENI. This CDR3 comprises 14 residues. With V trimmed by 6 bases and J by 3 bases, 8 bases remained unmatched. Here the CDR3 DNA reads TGTGCCAGCTCGGCCGGACAGGTGAACTACGAGCAGTACTTC. Translation: CASSAGQVNYEQYF.

The chain carries TRBV28 and TRBJ2-3; a possible D gene is TRBD2 (6 bases). CDR1 MDHEN and CDR2 SYDVKM come from the germline V gene. Trimming removed 6 bases at V and 2 bases at J, with 18 bases between. There are 16 residues in the CDR3. CDR3 in DNA: TGTGCCAGCAGCCGCGTACTAGCAAAACCCACAGATACGCAGTATTTT. As protein: CASSRVLAKPTDTQYF.

This clone occurred once. The J gene is TRBJ2-3, the V gene TRBV18; possibly TRBD2 for D (6 bases). The CDR3 consists of 15 residues. V lost 6 bases and J 2 bases, leaving 15 bases between the germline ends. The V gene's germline CDR1 is KGHSH and CDR2 LQKENI. DNA for the CDR3: TGTGCCAGCTCCCATAGCGGAGAAGACACAGATACGCAGTATTTT. Its protein is CASSHSGEDTDTQYF. Variable domain in full (rest from reference TRBV18 and TRBJ2-3): NAGVMQNPRHLVRRRGQEARLRCSPMKGHSHVYWYRQLPEEGLKFMVYLQKENIIDESGMPKERFSAEFPKEGPSILRIQQVVRGDSAAYFCASSHSGEDTDTQYFGPGTRLTVL.

This sequence joins TRBV7-2 and TRBJ1-1, with D possibly matching TRBD1 (5 bases). The CDR3 has 15 residues. In germline, CDR1 is SGHTA, CDR2 FQGNSA. The V and J ends lost 3 bases and 6 bases respectively, with 17 bases between them. The CDR3 DNA follows: TGTGCCAGCAGCTTTTCCTACGGGGGGACGGCTGAAGCTTTCTTT. This gives the protein CASSFSYGGTAEAFF.

The chain joins TRBV2 to TRBJ1-5; maybe TRBD1 (5 bases). Trimming shortened V by 4 bases and J by 2 bases, and 15 bases separated the two germline ends. There are 16 residues in the CDR3. Germline assignment: CDR1 SNHLY and CDR2 FYNNEI. In nucleotides, the CDR3 is TGTGCCAGCAGTGGAATGGGCAGGGCGGGCAATCAGCCCCAGCATTTT. Protein sequence: CASSGMGRAGNQPQHF.

The genes are TRBV5-1 and TRBJ1-1, with a possible D match to TRBD1 (6 bases). This CDR3 spans 13 amino acids. CDR1 SGHRS and CDR2 YFSETQ come from the germline V gene. Between the trimmed V and J ends, which lost 10 bases and 4 bases, there was a span of 17 bases. The chain's CDR3 is CAGRQDFATEAFF. CDR3 DNA: TGCGCCGGGAGACAGGATTTTGCCACTGAAGCTTTCTTT.

The chain combines TRBV5-4 with TRBJ1-1, with TRBD1 matching over 7 bases. The CDR3 spans 14 residues. Germline V CDR1 and CDR2: SGHNT, YYREEE (reference sequence). Germline trimming cut 3 bases from V and 6 bases from J; bases unmatched to any gene: 8. The CDR3 coding sequence is TGTGCCAGCAGCTCGCAGACAGGGCGAGCTGAAGCTTTCTTT. As protein: CASSSQTGRAEAFF.

With respect to this clone: A junction end diverges from the germline sequence, so it may reflect a read error. The rearrangement joins TRBV30 to TRBJ1-1; the D gene is possibly TRBD1 (6 bases). CDR3 length: 13 amino acids. Germline-derived CDR1 and CDR2 are GTSNPN and SVGIG (reference sequence). DNA of the CDR3: TGTGCCTGGAGTCTTGTTAGGGACACCGAAGCTTTCTTT. Translated, it gives CAWSLVRDTEAFF.

The genes are TRBV28 and TRBJ1-2, with D uncertain. This CDR3 spans 14 amino acids. Germline CDR1 MDHEN, CDR2 SYDVKM. The V and J ends lost 5 bases and 3 bases respectively, with 13 bases between them. The CDR3 nucleotides read TGTGCCAGCAGTCCTTACTCCACGCACTATGGCTACACCTTC. Amino acids: CASSPYSTHYGYTF.

On this clone itself: Other DNA sequences from this sample encode an identical CDR3 as well. V is TRBV3-1 (or the pseudogene TRBV3-2) and J is TRBJ2-7; 9 bases fit TRBD1. CDR3 size: 14 residues. Germline trimming cut 4 bases from V and 4 bases from J; bases unmatched to any gene: 5. Germline lookup yields CDR1 LGHDT and CDR2 YNNKEL (reference sequence). The CDR3 is CASSRTGELYEQYF. The CDR3 coding sequence is TGTGCCAGCAGCCGGACAGGGGAATTATACGAGCAGTACTTC.

This sequence joins TRBV9 and TRBJ2-5; a weak D match, TRBD2 (7 bases). The CDR3 runs to 16 residues. The V end lost 4 bases, the J end lost 0 bases, and 16 bases lay between the germline ends. Germline V CDR1 and CDR2: SGDLS, YYNGEE. In nucleotides, the CDR3 is TGTGCCAGCAGCCCGGGGGGCAGTTATTACCAAGAGACCCAGTACTTC. It translates to CASSPGGSYYQETQYF.

This clone has only a few counts. The V call is TRBV2, the J call TRBJ2-3; 8 nucleotides agree with TRBD2. Trimming took 0 bases from V and 1 from J; bases not matched to a gene: 0. CDR3 length equals 15 residues. Germline lookup yields CDR1 SNHLY and CDR2 FYNNEI. The chain's CDR3 is CASSEAGRGTDTQYF. The CDR3 DNA reads TGTGCCAGCAGTGAAGCCGGGAGGGGCACAGATACGCAGTATTTT.

DNA for the CDR3: TGTGCCAGTAGTATCAATAGCGGGAGGGCTCACGAGCAGTACTTC. Its protein is CASSINSGRAHEQYF. V usage is TRBV19 and J usage is TRBJ2-7; TRBD2 matches 11 bases. The V segment lost 3 bases and the J segment 5 bases; nucleotides outside the gene matches: 6. Germline CDR1 is LNHDA and CDR2 is SQIVND (reference sequence). The CDR3 is 15 residues long.

The chain couples TRBV4-3 to TRBJ2-7; TRBD1 might be the D (5 bases). The CDR3 runs 17 residues. CDR1 and CDR2 from the germline V gene are LGHNA and YSLEER. V dropped 0 bases and J dropped 3 bases, with 18 bases sitting between them. CDR3 bases: TGCGCCAGCAGCCAAGATAGGGTGGGGCAGCTTCACTACGAGCAGTACTTC. Its protein is CASSQDRVGQLHYEQYF.

With respect to this clone: The same CDR3 is also encoded by other DNA sequences in this sample. The chain uses TRBV29-1 and TRBJ2-7; 9 nucleotides match TRBD1. The CDR3 spans 13 residues. Per the germline V gene, CDR1 is SQVTM and CDR2 is ANQGSEA. The V gene end was trimmed by 3 bases and the J gene end by 4 bases; junction bases not matched to a gene: 4. In nucleotides, the CDR3 is TGCAGCGTTGAGGTGACAGGGGGGTACGAGCAGTACTTC. The encoded protein is CSVEVTGGYEQYF.